This T cell receptor beta chain was sequenced in a study of CD8+ T cells in alopecia areata. The study, taken as a whole, reports: As there was one nonresponder, how baseline CD8+ expansion relates to response remains uncertain.

TCR sequencing used cDNA made by reverse transcription of extracted RNA. The repertoire was sequenced with immunoSEQ multiplex PCR; TCRdb's copy has only in-frame clones and lacks some. The data hold 150,000 or so clones, with around 87% observed a single time. Treatment meaning: oral pan-JAK inhibitor, 5-10 mg twice daily. Lesional scalp tissue (obtained by punch biopsy) and peripheral blood were collected from alopecia areata patients. In the case of this clone: The antigen is not known.

The sequence derives from a human donor with alopecia areata. The sample in question was CD8+ T cells sorted from blood, obtained at week 4, from a patient treated with tofacitinib.

CDR3 DNA sequence: TGCGCCAGCAGCTTCGGACAGGGCCGTCCTACAGATACGCAGTATTTT. It yields the protein CASSFGQGRPTDTQYF. The chain recombines TRBV5-1 with TRBJ2-3; 8 positions match TRBD1. This CDR3 has 16 residues. V shed 2 bases and J 3 bases; nucleotides not matched to a gene: 8. The germline V gene encodes CDR1 SGHRS and CDR2 YFSETQ.